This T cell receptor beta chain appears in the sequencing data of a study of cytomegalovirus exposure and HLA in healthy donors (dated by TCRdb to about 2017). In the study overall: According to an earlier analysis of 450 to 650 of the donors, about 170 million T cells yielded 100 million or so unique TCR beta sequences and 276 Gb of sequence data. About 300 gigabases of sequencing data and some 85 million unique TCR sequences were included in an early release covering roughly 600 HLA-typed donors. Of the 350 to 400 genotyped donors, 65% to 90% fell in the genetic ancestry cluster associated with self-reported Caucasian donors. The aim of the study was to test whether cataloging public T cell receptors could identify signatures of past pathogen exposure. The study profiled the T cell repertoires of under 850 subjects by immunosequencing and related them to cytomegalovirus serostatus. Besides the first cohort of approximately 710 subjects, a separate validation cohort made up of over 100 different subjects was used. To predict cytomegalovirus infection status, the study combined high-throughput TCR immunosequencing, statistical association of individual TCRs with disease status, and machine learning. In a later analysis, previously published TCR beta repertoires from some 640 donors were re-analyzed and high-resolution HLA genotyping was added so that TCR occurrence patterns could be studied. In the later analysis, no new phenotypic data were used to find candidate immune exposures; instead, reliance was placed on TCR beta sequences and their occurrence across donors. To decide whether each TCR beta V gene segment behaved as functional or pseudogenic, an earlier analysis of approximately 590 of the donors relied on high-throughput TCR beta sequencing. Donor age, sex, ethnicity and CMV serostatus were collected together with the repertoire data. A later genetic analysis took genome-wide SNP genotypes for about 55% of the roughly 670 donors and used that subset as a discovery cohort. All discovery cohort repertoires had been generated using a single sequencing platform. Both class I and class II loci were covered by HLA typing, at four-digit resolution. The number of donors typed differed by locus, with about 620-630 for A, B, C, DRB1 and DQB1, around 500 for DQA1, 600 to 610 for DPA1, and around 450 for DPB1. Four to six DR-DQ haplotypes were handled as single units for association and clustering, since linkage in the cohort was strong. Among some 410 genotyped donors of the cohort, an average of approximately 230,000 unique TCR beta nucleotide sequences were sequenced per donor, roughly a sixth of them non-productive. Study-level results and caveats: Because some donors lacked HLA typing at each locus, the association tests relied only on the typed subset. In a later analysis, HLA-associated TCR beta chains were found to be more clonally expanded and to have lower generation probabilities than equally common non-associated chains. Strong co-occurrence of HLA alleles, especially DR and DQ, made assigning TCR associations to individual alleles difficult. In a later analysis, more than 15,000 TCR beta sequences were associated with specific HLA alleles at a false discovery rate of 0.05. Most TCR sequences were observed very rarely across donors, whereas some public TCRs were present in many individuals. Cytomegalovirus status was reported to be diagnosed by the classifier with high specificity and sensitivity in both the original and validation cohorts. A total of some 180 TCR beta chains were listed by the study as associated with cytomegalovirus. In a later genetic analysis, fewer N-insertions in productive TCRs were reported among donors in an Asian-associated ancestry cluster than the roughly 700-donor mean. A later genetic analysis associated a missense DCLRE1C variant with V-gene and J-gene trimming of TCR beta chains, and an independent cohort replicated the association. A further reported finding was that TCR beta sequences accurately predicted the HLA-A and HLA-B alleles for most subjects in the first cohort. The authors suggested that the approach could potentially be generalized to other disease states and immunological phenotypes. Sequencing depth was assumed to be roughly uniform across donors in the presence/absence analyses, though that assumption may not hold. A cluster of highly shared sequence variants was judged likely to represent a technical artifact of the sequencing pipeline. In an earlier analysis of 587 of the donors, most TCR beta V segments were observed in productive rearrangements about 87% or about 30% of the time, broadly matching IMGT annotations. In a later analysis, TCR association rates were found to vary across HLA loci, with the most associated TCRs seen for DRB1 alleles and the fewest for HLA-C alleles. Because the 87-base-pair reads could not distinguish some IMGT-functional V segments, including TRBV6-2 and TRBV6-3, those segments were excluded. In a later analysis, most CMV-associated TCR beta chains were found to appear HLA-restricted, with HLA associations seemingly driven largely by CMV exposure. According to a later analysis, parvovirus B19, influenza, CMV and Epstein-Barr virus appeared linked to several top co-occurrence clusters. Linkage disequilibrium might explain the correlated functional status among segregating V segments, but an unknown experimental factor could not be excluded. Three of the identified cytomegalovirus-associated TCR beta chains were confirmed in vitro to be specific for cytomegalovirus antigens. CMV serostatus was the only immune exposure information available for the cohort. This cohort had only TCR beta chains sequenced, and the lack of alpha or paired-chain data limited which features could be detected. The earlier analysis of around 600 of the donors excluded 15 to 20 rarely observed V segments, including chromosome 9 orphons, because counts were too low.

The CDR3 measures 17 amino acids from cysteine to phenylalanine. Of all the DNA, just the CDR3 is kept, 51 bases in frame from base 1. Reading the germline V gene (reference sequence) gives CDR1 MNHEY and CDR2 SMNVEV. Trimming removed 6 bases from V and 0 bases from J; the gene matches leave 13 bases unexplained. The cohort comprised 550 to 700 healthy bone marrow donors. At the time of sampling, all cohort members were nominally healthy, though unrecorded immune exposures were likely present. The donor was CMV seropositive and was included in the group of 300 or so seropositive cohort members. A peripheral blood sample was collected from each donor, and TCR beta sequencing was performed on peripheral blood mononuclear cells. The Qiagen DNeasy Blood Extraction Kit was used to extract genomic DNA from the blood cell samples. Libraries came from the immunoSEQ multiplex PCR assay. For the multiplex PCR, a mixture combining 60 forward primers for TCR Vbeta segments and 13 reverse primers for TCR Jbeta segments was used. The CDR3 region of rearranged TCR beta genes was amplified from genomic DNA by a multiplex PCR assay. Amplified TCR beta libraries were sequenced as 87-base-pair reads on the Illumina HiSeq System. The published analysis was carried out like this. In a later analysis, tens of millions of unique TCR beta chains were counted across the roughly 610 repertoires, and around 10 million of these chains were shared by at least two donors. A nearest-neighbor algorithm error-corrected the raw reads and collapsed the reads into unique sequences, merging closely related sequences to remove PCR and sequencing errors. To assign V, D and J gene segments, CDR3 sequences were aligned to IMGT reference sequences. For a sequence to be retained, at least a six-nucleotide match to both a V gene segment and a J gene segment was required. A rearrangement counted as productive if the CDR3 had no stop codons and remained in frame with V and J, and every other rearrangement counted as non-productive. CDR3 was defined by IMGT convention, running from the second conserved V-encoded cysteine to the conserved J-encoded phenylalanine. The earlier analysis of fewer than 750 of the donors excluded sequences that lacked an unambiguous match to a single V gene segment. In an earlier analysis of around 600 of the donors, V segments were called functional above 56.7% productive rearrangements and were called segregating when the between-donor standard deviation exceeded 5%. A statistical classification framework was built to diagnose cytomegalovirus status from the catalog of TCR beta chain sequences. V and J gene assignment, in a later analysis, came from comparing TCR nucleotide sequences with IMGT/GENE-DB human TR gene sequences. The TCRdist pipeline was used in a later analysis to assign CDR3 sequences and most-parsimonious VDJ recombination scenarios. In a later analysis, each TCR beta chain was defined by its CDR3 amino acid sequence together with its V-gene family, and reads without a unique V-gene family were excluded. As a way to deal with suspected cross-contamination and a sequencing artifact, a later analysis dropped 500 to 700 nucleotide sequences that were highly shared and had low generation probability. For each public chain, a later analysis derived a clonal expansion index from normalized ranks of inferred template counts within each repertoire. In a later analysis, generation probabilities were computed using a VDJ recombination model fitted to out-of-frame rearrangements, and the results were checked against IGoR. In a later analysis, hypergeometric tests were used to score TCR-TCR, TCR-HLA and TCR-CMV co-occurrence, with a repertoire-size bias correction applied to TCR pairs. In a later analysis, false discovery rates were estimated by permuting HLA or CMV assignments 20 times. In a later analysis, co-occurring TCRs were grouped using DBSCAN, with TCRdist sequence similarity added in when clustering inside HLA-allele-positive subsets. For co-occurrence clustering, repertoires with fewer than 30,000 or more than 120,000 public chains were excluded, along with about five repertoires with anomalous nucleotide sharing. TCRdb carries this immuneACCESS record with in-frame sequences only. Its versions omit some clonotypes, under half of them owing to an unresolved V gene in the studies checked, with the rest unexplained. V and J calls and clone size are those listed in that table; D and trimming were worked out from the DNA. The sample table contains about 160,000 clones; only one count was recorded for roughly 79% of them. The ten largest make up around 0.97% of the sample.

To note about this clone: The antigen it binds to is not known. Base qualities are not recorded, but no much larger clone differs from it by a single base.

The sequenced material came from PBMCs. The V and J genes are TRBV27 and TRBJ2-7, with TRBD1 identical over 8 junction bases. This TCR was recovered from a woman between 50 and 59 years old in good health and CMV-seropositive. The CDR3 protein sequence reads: CASSPSTGDWSSYEQYF. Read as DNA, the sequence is TGTGCCAGCAGCCCATCGACAGGGGACTGGAGCTCCTACGAGCAGTACTTC.